This T cell receptor beta chain was recovered during a study of beta chain features in type 1 diabetes. As for this clone: The target antigen is unknown.

One heparinised blood draw, averaging about 100 mL, came from each donor. TCRB transcripts that were expressed got sequenced, as all of the isolated RNA had been reverse transcribed. Produced via immunoSEQ multiplex PCR; TCRdb's table is partial and in-frame only. The table lists under 200,000 clones, about 9% of them singletons. V was shortened by 1 base and J by 1 base, with 4 bases between the two germline ends. CDR3 size: 13 residues. Germline CDR1 KGHSH, CDR2 LQKENI. Points from the study as a whole: Type 1 diabetes patients showed a moderate but significant shortening of TCRB CDR3s in all four CD4+ subsets.

The clonotype was recovered from a woman between 18 and 30 years old with type 1 diabetes. V is TRBV18 and J is TRBJ2-5; D is undetermined. The sequencing input was central memory CD4+ T cells from blood. CDR3: CASSPQAQETQYF. CDR3 in DNA: TGTGCCAGCTCACCACAAGCCCAAGAGACCCAGTACTTC.